The rows below give T cell receptor beta chains drawn from one sample of a study of blood T cells in healthy people across ages. TCRdb re-called the 5' RACE reads with MiXCR, one entry per CDR3 protein. The sample yields roughly 1,700,000 distinct CDR3 sequences, 25% to 30% seen once. Sequenced sample: blood. All receptors derive from a woman younger than 45 in good health. Both conserved end residues are trimmed from each CDR3. A D gene is named only where the DNA matches it firmly. Rows may omit the clone size; those that give it use once, few, many or a size class.

j_call v_call clone_size d_call cdr3_aa
TRBJ2-3 TRBV7-2 NA TRBD2 ASSLAGGGLDTQY
TRBJ2-3 TRBV9 many NA ASGYTDTQY
TRBJ2-3 TRBV5-5 few NA ASTYIGEFTDTQY
TRBJ2-1 TRBV4-1 NA TRBD2 ASSPSGGAHEQF
TRBJ1-6 TRBV6-5 few TRBD1 ASSYSNRGPYNSPLH
TRBJ1-1 TRBV7-2 NA TRBD1 ASKGTGDLNTEAF
TRBJ2-1 TRBV6-2/TRBV6-3 few NA ASRYRLAWNEQF
TRBJ1-2 TRBV18 few NA ASSPLGEAGYGYT
TRBJ2-7 TRBV21-1 NA NA ASSSSTSGTRSSYEQY
TRBJ2-3 TRBV7-2 few TRBD1 ASSRPRTGHTDTQY
TRBJ2-7 TRBV3-1 few NA ASSQFPPLEQY
TRBJ2-5 TRBV7-2 many TRBD2 ASSSNSGRGKETQY
TRBJ2-1 TRBV7-2 NA NA ASSLYTLAVFYNEQF
TRBJ2-7 TRBV27 many NA ATFGKDEQY
TRBJ2-4 TRBV16 NA NA ASSPLWGREQY
TRBJ2-1 TRBV9 NA TRBD1 ASSVDEYRQGF
TRBJ2-7 TRBV6-1 NA NA ASSDMGFPLYEQY
TRBJ1-5 TRBV2 few NA ASRGGFGTGGQPQH
TRBJ1-2 TRBV29-1 many NA SVPGANYGYT
TRBJ2-3 TRBV5-1 few NA ASKPGLTTDTQY
TRBJ2-3 TRBV27 NA NA ASKDGHLTDTQY
TRBJ2-4 TRBV29-1 many NA SVEGRLGDIQY
TRBJ2-5 TRBV5-1 few NA ASSPYPMETQY
TRBJ2-7 TRBV6-6 NA NA ASSYMWQEQY
TRBJ2-5 TRBV7-3 few TRBD2 ASSPPGLAGVSQY
TRBJ1-6 TRBV10-3 NA NA AISESYKGSPLH
TRBJ2-4 TRBV20-1 NA NA SATNRPKGDKQY
TRBJ2-2 TRBV20-1 NA TRBD2 SALTSGSNTGELF
TRBJ2-7 TRBV20-1 few TRBD2 SATNPGTSGVTSYEQY
TRBJ1-1 TRBV7-9 NA NA ASSYTQGTNTEAF
TRBJ1-6 TRBV6-1 NA NA ASREGQGGSPLH
TRBJ2-4 TRBV28 many NA ASSPPGAAKNIQY
TRBJ2-5 TRBV6-6 NA NA ASSYRGAQETQY
TRBJ2-7 TRBV5-1 many NA ASSSGNRDTYEQY
TRBJ1-4 TRBV3-1 NA NA ASSPTATNEKRF
TRBJ1-2 TRBV6-5 few NA ASYYPGKGDYGYT
TRBJ2-7 TRBV28 few NA ASSPGTPPEQY
TRBJ2-7 TRBV6-5 few TRBD2 ASSYSLAESYEQY
TRBJ2-7 TRBV7-6 NA TRBD2 ASSQRTSGGLAGGRSYEQY
TRBJ2-2 TRBV11-3 NA NA ASSLYREGTGELF
TRBJ2-3 TRBV12-3/TRBV12-4 NA NA ASSPRGSRDTQY
TRBJ2-7 TRBV29-1 many NA SGGSAYEQY
TRBJ2-5 TRBV12-3/TRBV12-4 many NA ASSPGAGPRGETQY
TRBJ2-7 TRBV29-1 many NA SGGQAYEQY
TRBJ1-4 TRBV20-1 few NA SARGGGEEKLF
TRBJ1-2 TRBV29-1 few NA SGENSNYGYT
TRBJ2-7 TRBV10-3 NA NA AISELGASYEQY
TRBJ1-5 TRBV7-9 few NA ASSLNTGTLDQPQH
TRBJ2-7 TRBV7-2 few NA ASSPGASLSYEQY
TRBJ2-4 TRBV20-1 NA TRBD2 SATPSGYNNEQY
TRBJ2-2 TRBV4-3 NA NA ACRIGLSTGELF
TRBJ2-3 TRBV6-2/TRBV6-3 NA TRBD2 ASGPPGRVPDTQY
TRBJ2-7 TRBV29-1 few TRBD1 SVETRDRVSYEQY